The clone carrying this TCR beta chain was detected once. The target antigen is unknown. This sample is part of a study of long-term antiretroviral therapy in people with HIV. Background on the study: Samples from the earliest time points predate the 2015 immediate-ART recommendation by about a decade. Study-level findings and limits: Transplant donor controls retained higher diversity, though diversity increased after ART.

The assay used was immunoSEQ (version v3.0), run at survey level. Repertoires were generated with immunoSEQ multiplex PCR, while TCRdb's copy carries only in-frame clones and drops some. The sample lists approximately 28,000 clones; 82% were seen once. Trimming stripped 5 bases from V and 7 bases from J, with 14 bases between. Germline CDR1 SGHVS, CDR2 FQNEAQ. This CDR3 contains 14 residues. Post-ART PBMC samples numbered at least two per donor, and pre-ART ones at least one. The cryopreserved samples used held roughly 0.85-10 million PBMC prior to extraction of DNA. The sequencing used unsorted PBMCs, collected 0.8 years before starting antiretroviral therapy. The chain employs TRBV7-8 and TRBJ2-2; the D is unclear. This TCR was recovered from a man younger than 35 with HIV. CDR3 residues: CASSPRRAGGELFF. The CDR3 DNA is TGTGCCAGCAGCCCCCGGCGTGCTGGCGGGGAGCTGTTTTTT.